This entry features one TCR beta chain sequence. Described time point: peripheral blood 6 weeks after treatment start. The table came from immunoSEQ multiplex PCR; TCRdb's copy has only in-frame clones and leaves some out. The table records around 45,000 clones, 80% to 90% of them present only once. Trimming stripped 5 bases from V and 3 bases from J, with 11 bases between. The CDR3 loop spans 14 amino acids. Germline assignment: CDR1 SGHTA and CDR2 FQGNSA. This entry belongs to a study of PD-L1 blockade in urothelial cancer. Whole-study context: Males with bladder-origin urothelial cancer made up about 90% of the 29 patients. Blood analysis was done at 3 weeks (second dose) and 6 weeks after treatment began.

Source: PBMCs, taken around atezolizumab (anti-PD-L1) treatment. This receptor was identified in a man aged 55-75 years with urothelial cancer. The chain carries TRBV7-2 and TRBJ1-5, with a weak D call TRBD1 (6 bases). The CDR3 DNA follows: TGTGCCAGCAGCGAACAGGGAGCCAATCAGCCCCAGCATTTT. Protein sequence: CASSEQGANQPQHF. Full variable domain (missing parts from reference TRBV7-2 and TRBJ1-5): GAGVSQSPSNKVTEKGKDVELRCDPISGHTALYWYRQSLGQGLEFLIYFQGNSAPDKSGLPSDRFSAERTGGSVSTLTIQRTQQEDSAVYLCASSEQGANQPQHFGDGTRLSIL.